The source of this TCR beta chain is a study of regulatory T cells. General study results and limits: Regulatory T cells showed the strongest V-J pair restriction and V/J gene skewing among patient repertoires. Patient CD8+ T cells trended toward lower Shannon entropy than controls.

The germline gives CDR1 MNHEY, CDR2 SMNVEV (reference sequence). Between the trimmed V and J ends, which lost 5 bases and 7 bases, there was a span of 12 bases. The CDR3 has 13 amino acids. All CD3G-deficient patients showed autoimmunity, more severe in two. Amplification used 52 TRBV primers and 13 TRBJ primers. Clones were sequenced by immunoSEQ multiplex PCR, and TCRdb holds only the in-frame ones, with some missing. The repertoire consists of about 20,000 clones, with roughly 93% occurring once and the leading ten covering 3.5% to 4%. About this clone: Its antigen remains unknown.

Input material: CD8+ T cells sorted from blood. The chain combines TRBV27 with TRBJ2-1, with D perhaps matching TRBD2 (6 bases). This clonotype was sampled from a child aged 2-15 years with CD3G deficiency. For the CDR3, the DNA is TGTGCCAGCAGTGCCCTAGGAGGGAATGAGCAGTTCTTC. Translated: CASSALGGNEQFF.